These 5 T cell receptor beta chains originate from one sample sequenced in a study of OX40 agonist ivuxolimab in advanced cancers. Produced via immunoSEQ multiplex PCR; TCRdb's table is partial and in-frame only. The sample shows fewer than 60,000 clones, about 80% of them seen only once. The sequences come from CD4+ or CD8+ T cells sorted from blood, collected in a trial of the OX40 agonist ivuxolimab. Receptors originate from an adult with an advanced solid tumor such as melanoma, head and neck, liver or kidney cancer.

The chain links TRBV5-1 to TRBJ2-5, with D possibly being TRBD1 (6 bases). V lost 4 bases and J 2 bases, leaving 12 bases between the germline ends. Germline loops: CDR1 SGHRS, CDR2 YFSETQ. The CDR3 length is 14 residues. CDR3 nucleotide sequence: TGCGCCAGCAGCGGGACACCGGGGCAAGAGACCCAGTACTTC. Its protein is CASSGTPGQETQYF.

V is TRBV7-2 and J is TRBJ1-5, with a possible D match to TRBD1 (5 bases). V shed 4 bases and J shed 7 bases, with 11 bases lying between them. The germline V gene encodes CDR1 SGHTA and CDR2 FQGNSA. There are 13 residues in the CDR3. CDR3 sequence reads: CASSSGREQPQHF. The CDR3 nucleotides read TGTGCCAGCAGCTCAGGGCGGGAACAGCCCCAGCATTTT.

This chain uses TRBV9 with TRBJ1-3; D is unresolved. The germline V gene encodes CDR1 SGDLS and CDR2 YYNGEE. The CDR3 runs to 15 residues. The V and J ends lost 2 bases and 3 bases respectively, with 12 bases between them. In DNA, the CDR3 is TGTGCCAGCAGCGTCGCTGCGTATGATGGAAACACCATATATTTT. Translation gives CASSVAAYDGNTIYF.

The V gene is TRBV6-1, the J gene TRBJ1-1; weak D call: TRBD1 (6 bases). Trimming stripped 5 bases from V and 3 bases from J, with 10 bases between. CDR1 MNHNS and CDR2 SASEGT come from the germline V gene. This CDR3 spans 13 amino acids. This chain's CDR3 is CASSRNRDTEAFF. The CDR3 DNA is TGTGCCAGCAGTAGAAACAGGGACACTGAAGCTTTCTTT.

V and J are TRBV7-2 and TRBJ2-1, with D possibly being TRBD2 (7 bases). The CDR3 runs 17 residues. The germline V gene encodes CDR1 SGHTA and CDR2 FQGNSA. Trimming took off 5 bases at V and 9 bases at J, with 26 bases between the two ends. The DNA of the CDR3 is TGTGCCAGCAGCCCAGGGATTCTGGCGGGAGTAGGGGGTGAGCAGTTCTTC. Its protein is CASSPGILAGVGGEQFF.